What follows is one TCR beta chain and its context. Its antigen is not yet known. Per-nucleotide qualities are absent, and no much larger clonotype sits a single base away. In the prospective study, participants were roughly 18 to 100 years old, resided in fewer than 25 geographic areas of the United States, and were enrolled through a virtual design. In the prospective study, participants were assigned to cohorts based on the clinical history participants reported in a screening survey and a study questionnaire. In the prospective study, whole blood, serum and a nasopharyngeal or oropharyngeal swab were collected from each participant by mobile phlebotomists. Over a roughly two-month period, participants in the prospective study had the option of providing additional blood draws and questionnaires. Before DNA extraction, prospective study blood samples were shipped either frozen or at room temperature.

The entry originates in a study of blood T cell repertoires in COVID-19 (dated by TCRdb to about 2020). Background on the whole study: Collaborator samples came from the United States, Italy and Spain and covered acute and convalescent phases of COVID-19. The prospective study material was composed of cDNA or gDNA derived from T cells, B-cell-depleted T cells, or PBMCs. Subjects who had been exposed to COVID-19, were actively infected with it, or had recovered from it provided the deeply sampled blood TCRbeta repertoires that made up the dataset. A freely available public database, intended as a resource for researchers studying the immune response to SARS-CoV-2, is where the repertoires were released. Samples were obtained from the ongoing ImmuneRACE study (first 160 participants) and from some 1,300 subjects provided by 6 global collaborators. Sample metadata almost always included a de-identified subject ID, COVID-19 status, age in years and sex. HLA class I and class II types, where available, came from metadata supplied by the sample provider rather than from assay-based typing. The research as a whole found: Clinical and demographic metadata were provided uncurated, with the amount varying by source and participant.

The junction carries 10 bases between V and J, which are trimmed by 6 bases and 2 bases respectively. Its CDR3 holds 13 amino acids, cysteine through phenylalanine. Only CDR3 DNA is held: 39 bases, read in frame from base 1. CDR1 and CDR2, per the germline V gene (reference sequence), are SEHNR and FQNEAQ. The immunoSEQ Assay, a bias-controlled multiplex PCR, was used to amplify TCRbeta CDR3 regions from genomic DNA. Per the original workflow: The number of nucleated cells in each sample was estimated by amplification of reference gene primers within the assay. To quantify the absolute abundance of each unique TCRbeta CDR3 rearrangement, sequence reads were collapsed and filtered. For each sample, productive Simpson clonality was calculated as the square root of Simpson's diversity index over productive rearrangements. Here the immuneACCESS table is served through TCRdb, limited to in-frame sequences with V and J called. Missing clones are a known gap in these copies; in checked studies unresolved V genes cover under half, and the rest lacks a known reason. V and J calls and clone size follow that table, whereas D and trimming were derived from the DNA. For this sample there are roughly 250,000 clones; roughly 88% appear just once. About 1.2% of the sample comes from the top ten.

Rearrangement joined TRBV7-9 to TRBJ1-1, with a weak D call of TRBD1 (6 bases match). Input material: PBMCs or T cells enriched from blood (not recorded which). The origin of this receptor is a middle-aged woman with acute COVID-19. The nucleotides read TGTGCCAGCAGACCCAGGGGAAACACTGAAGCTTTCTTT. This encodes CASRPRGNTEAFF.